This TCR beta chain was sequenced for a study of shared clonotypes between healthy human individuals. With V trimmed by 4 bases and J by 5 bases, 7 bases remained unmatched. Germline assignment: CDR1 KGHSY and CDR2 FQNENV. The CDR3 has 14 amino acids. The assay ran at deep level. TCRdb's copy holds only in-frame clones and misses some; the assay was immunoSEQ multiplex PCR. The sample includes under 1,100,000 clones, roughly 80% of them seen just once. J is TRBJ2-7 and V is TRBV16; TRBD1 matches 8 bases. This TCR came from a man younger than 35 in good health. Sequencing used memory CD4+ T cells sorted from blood. Documented subset: CD45RA-negative fraction. Here the CDR3 DNA reads TGTGCCAGCAGCCGACAGGGGAGGAGAGACGAGCAGTACTTC. It encodes CASSRQGRRDEQYF.